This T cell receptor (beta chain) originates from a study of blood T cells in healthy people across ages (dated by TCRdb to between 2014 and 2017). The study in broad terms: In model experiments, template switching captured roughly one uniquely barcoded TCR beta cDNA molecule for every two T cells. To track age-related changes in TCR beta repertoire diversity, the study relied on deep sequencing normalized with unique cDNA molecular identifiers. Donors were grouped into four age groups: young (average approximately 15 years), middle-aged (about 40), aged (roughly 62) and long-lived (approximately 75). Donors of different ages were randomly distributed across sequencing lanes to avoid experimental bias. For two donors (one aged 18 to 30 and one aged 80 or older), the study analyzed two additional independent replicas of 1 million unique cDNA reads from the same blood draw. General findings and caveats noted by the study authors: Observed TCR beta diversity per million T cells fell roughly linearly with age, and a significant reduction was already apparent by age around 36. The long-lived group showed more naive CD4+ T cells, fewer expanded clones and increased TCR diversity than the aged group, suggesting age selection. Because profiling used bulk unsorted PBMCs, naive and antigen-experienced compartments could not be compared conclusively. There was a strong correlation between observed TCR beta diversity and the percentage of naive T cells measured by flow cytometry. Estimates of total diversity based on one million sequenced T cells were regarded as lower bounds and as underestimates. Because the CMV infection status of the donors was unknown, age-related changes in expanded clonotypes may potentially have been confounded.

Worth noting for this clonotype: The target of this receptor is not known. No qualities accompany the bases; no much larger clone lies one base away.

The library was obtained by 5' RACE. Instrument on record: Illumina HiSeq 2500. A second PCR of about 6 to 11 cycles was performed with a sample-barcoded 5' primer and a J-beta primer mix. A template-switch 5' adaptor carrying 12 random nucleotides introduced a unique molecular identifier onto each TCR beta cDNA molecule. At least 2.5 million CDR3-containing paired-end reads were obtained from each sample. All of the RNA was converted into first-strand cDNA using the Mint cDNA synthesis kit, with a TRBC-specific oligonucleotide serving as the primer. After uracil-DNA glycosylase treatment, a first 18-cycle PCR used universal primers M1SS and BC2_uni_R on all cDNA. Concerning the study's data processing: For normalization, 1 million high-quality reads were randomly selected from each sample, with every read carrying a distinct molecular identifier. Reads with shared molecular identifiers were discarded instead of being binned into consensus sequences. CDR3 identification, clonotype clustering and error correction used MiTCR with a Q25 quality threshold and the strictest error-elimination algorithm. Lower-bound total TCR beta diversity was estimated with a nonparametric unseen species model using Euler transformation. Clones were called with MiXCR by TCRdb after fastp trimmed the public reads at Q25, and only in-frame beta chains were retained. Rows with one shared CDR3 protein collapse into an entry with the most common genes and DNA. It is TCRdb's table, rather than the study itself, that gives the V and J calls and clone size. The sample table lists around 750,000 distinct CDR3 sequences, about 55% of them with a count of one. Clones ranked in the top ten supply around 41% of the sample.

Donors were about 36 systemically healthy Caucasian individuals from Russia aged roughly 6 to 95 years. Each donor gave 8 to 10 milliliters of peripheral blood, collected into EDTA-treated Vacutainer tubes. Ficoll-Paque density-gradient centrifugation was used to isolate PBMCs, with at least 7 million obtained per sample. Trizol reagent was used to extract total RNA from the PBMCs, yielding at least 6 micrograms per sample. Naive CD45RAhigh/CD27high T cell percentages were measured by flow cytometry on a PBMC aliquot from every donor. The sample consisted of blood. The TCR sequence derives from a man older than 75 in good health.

The DNA sequence is given as TGTGCCAGCAGTCCCGGCTCCAAAGCTTTCTTT. Translated, it gives CASSPGSKAFF. The rearrangement combines TRBV12-3 or TRBV12-4 with TRBJ1-1; the D gene is unclear. From its cysteine to its phenylalanine, the CDR3 spans 11 amino acids. The DNA shown is the 33-base CDR3, in frame from base 1. V sheds 5 bases and J sheds 9 bases, leaving 10 bases between their ends.